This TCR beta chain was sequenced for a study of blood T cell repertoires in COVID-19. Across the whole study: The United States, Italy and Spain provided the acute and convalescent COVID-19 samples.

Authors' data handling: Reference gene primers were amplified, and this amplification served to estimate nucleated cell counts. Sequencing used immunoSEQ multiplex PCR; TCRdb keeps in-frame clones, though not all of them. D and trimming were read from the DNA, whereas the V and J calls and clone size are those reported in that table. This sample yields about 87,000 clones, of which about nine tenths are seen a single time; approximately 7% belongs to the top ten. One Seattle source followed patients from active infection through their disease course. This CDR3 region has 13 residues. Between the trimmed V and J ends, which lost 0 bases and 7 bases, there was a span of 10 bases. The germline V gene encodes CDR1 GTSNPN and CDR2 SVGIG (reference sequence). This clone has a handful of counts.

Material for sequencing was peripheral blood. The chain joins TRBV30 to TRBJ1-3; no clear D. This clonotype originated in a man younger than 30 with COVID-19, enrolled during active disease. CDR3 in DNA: TGTGCCTGGAGTGTTTGGTCCGGGAACACCATATATTTT. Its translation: CAWSVWSGNTIYF. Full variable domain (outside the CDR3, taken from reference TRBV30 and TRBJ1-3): SQTIHQWPATLVQPVGSPLSLECTVEGTSNPNLYWYRQAAGRGLQLLFYSVGIGQISSEVPQNLSASRPQDRQFILSSKKLLLSDSGFYLCAWSVWSGNTIYFGEGSWLTVV.